The clone carrying this T cell receptor (beta chain) was seen a few times. As yet, its antigen is unknown. The source of the sample is a study of human T cells and chemical hapten exposure. Across the study: A roughly 2 cm by roughly 2 cm inner upper arm patch received 2% DPC for sensitization. Chiefly female patients presented with alopecia areata, totalis or universalis. General study results and limits: PT1 expanded TCR counts and patch test score were linked, and their correlation was positive.

TCRdb recomputed calls from the RACE reads with MiXCR, one row per CDR3 protein. Among nearly 95,000 distinct CDR3 sequences listed, approximately 10% were seen once. Trimming left V 5 bases short and J 8 bases short, with 12 bases between. This CDR3 contains 12 residues. Germline lookup yields CDR1 MDHEN and CDR2 SYDVKM. The time point was: patch test 2, 6 weeks after DPC sensitization. Treatment: therapeutic diphenylcyclopropenone sensitization with weekly scalp DPC. This clonotype originated in a man between 40 and 49 years old with alopecia areata. Some clones in this sample may be carry-over from other donors' samples. The V call is TRBV28, the J call TRBJ1-2, with D uncertain. The sequenced sample was whole blood, obtained in connection with sensitization to the hapten diphenylcyclopropenone (DPC). CDR3: CASSPAPGGYTF. In DNA form, the CDR3 reads TGTGCCAGCAGTCCAGCCCCGGGCGGCTACACCTTC.